The present T cell receptor beta chain was sequenced within a study of blood T cell repertoires in COVID-19. Original processing methods: Estimation of nucleated cell counts was performed using reference gene primer amplification. Sequencing was performed with immunoSEQ multiplex PCR; in TCRdb, only in-frame clones are kept and a portion is missing. V and J calls and clone size are those listed in that table; D and trimming were worked out from the DNA. This sample carries tens of thousands of clones, approximately 95% of them seen once, and the ten largest clones take approximately 0.9%. This clone came up once. There are 15 residues in the CDR3. Per germline, CDR1 LGHDT and CDR2 YNNKEL (reference sequence). V was pared by 5 bases and J by 3 bases, with 9 bases of the junction left unmatched.

Sequenced input: peripheral blood. The chain joins TRBV3-1 (or the pseudogene TRBV3-2) to TRBJ1-2, with 7 bases fitting TRBD1. The receptor comes from a male donor with active COVID-19. CDR3 loop: CASSAGPGQHYGYTF. In nucleotides, the CDR3 is TGTGCCAGCAGCGCTGGACCGGGACAGCACTATGGCTACACCTTC.